A single sample is the source of the 11 T cell receptor beta chains below, sequenced in a study of blood T cell repertoires in COVID-19. Only in-frame clones appear in the TCRdb table, and some are missing; sequencing was by immunoSEQ multiplex PCR. The sample consists of some 100,000 clones, 70% to 90% of them appearing once. Sequencing was performed on peripheral blood. The origin of the receptors is a man between 50 and 59 years old with COVID-19, enrolled during active disease.

This chain links TRBV7-6 with TRBJ1-6; TRBD1 might be the D (5 bases). This CDR3 has 13 residues. Between the trimmed V and J ends, which lost 3 bases and 9 bases, there was a span of 9 bases. Germline V gene lookup returns CDR1 SGHVS and CDR2 FNYEAQ. The CDR3 coding sequence is TGTGCCAGCAGCTTGAGGAGGGGTTCACCCCTCCACTTT. It specifies CASSLRRGSPLHF. The whole variable domain, filled in from reference TRBV7-6 and TRBJ1-6, reads GAGVSQSPRYKVTKRGQDVALRCDPISGHVSLYWYRQALGQGPEFLTYFNYEAQQDKSGLPNDRFSAERPEGSISTLTIQRTEQRDSAMYRCASSLRRGSPLHFGNGTRLTVT.

A few counts support this clone. The V call is TRBV30, the J call TRBJ1-2; D gene unclear. V was pared by 0 bases and J by 7 bases, with 9 bases between. This CDR3 is built from 12 residues. CDR1 is GTSNPN and CDR2 is SVGIG in the germline V gene (reference sequence). DNA for the CDR3: TGTGCCTGGAGTGTAACCAGAACTGGCTACACCTTC. Its protein is CAWSVTRTGYTF.

The V call is TRBV7-9, the J call TRBJ1-4; D perhaps matches TRBD1 (6 bases). Germline CDR1 reads SEHNR; CDR2 reads FQNEAQ (reference sequence). The CDR3 runs to 13 residues. V was cut by 5 bases and J by 5 bases, with 9 bases left in between. CDR3 in DNA: TGTGCCAGCAGCGGACAGTTAAATGAAAAACTGTTTTTT. Protein sequence: CASSGQLNEKLFF.

For the CDR3, the DNA is TGTGCCAGCAGTGAATGGGCAGGGGGCGGGGAAGAGACCCAGTACTTC. This translates into CASSEWAGGGEETQYF. The chain employs TRBV6-1 and TRBJ2-5; 8 nucleotides line up with TRBD1. V trimming: 2 bases; J trimming: 3 bases; junction bases outside the gene matches: 8. CDR3 length: 16 amino acids. CDR1 and CDR2 from the germline V gene are MNHNS and SASEGT.

This sequence joins TRBV9 and TRBJ1-2; D gene uncertain. Germline CDR1 and CDR2: SGDLS and YYNGEE. This CDR3 is built from 15 residues. Trimming shortened V by 0 bases and J by 5 bases, and 14 bases separated the two germline ends. CDR3 in amino acids: CASSVEERDWYGYTF. The CDR3 region has the DNA TGTGCCAGCAGCGTAGAGGAACGAGACTGGTATGGCTACACCTTC.

This chain joins TRBV18 and TRBJ1-2, with D uncertain. With 3 bases removed from V and 6 bases from J, the gap between germline ends came to 17 bases. Germline CDR1 reads KGHSH; CDR2 reads LQKENI. CDR3 size: 15 residues. This CDR3 reads CASSPQASRAHGYTF. CDR3 DNA sequence: TGTGCCAGCTCACCTCAGGCGAGCAGAGCACATGGCTACACCTTC.

The V call is TRBV11-2, the J call TRBJ2-7; unclear D gene. Germline-derived CDR1 and CDR2 are SGHAT and FQNNGV. Trimming pared 0 bases from V and 0 bases from J, leaving 9 bases between. The CDR3 has 15 residues. This CDR3 is CASSLDLTVSYEQYF. The CDR3 DNA reads TGTGCCAGCAGCTTAGACCTGACTGTCTCCTACGAGCAGTACTTC.

The chain links TRBV19 to TRBJ2-1; tentatively, D is TRBD2 (5 bases). V lost 5 bases and J lost 3, with 20 bases in between. The CDR3 is made up of 17 amino acids. CDR1 LNHDA and CDR2 SQIVND come from the germline V gene (reference sequence). In nucleotides, the CDR3 is TGTGCCAGTAGTGGGGATGCTTATCAGCGGAGCTACAATGAGCAGTTCTTC. Translation: CASSGDAYQRSYNEQFF.

This chain connects TRBV18 to TRBJ1-4; maybe TRBD1 (6 bases). This CDR3 spans 13 amino acids. Trimming stripped 4 bases from V and 7 bases from J, with 10 bases between. CDR1 is KGHSH, CDR2 LQKENI, per germline. CDR3: CASSRQEAEKLFF. The CDR3, as DNA: TGTGCCAGCTCACGACAGGAGGCTGAAAAACTGTTTTTT.

This chain connects TRBV11-2 to TRBJ1-5; D may be TRBD1 (5 bases). Trimming took 1 base from V and 9 from J, leaving 13 bases between them. This CDR3 is 14 amino acids long. The V gene's germline CDR1 is SGHAT and CDR2 FQNNGV. The CDR3 sequence: CASSLGAAQGPQHF. As DNA, the CDR3 is TGTGCCAGCAGCTTAGGGGCGGCCCAGGGGCCCCAGCATTTT.

This chain links TRBV2 with TRBJ2-3; 13 positions agree with TRBD2. In germline, CDR1 is SNHLY, CDR2 FYNNEI. The J segment lost 1 base and the V segment lost 5 bases, leaving 3 bases of the junction unmatched. The CDR3 has 16 residues. The CDR3 DNA is TGTGCCAGCAGTTTCGGACTAGCGGGGGGCACAGATACGCAGTATTTT. Its translation: CASSFGLAGGTDTQYF.